The entry that follows covers one T cell receptor beta chain sequence. This clonotype was recorded many times. Its antigen remains unidentified. No qualities accompany the bases; no much larger clone lies one base away. V is clipped by 6 bases and J by 2 bases, and the sequence between their germline boundaries is 10 bases long. CDR1 SEHNR and CDR2 FQNEAQ were looked up in the germline V gene (reference sequence). Taken from cysteine to phenylalanine, the CDR3 has 13 residues. Only CDR3 DNA remains: 39 bases, in frame from the first base. The meaning of the sample's time point label: newly diagnosed GD, antithyroid drugs for less than 3 months. For both TCR sequencing and RNA sequencing, RNA was extracted from PBMCs in TRIzol. The diagnosis of Graves' disease followed American Thyroid Association guidelines. Recruitment of patients was carried out at an endocrinology department in Xi'an, China. Each patient gave roughly 10 milliliters of peripheral blood, collected in an EDTA anticoagulant tube. PBMCs were isolated by Ficoll Paque Plus density gradient separation without further T cell sorting. An Agilent 2100 Bioanalyzer and agarose gel were used to check RNA quality, and a NanoDrop 2000 was used to measure RNA concentration.

The library was built by means of multiplex PCR. TCRdb shows the sequencer as Illumina HiSeq 4000. To build TCR beta libraries, CDR3 regions were amplified by Arm-PCR using iRepertoire HTBI primers. Gel purification was performed on PCR products prior to sequencing. The authors' pipeline ran thus. Gene usage analysis of CDR3 amino acid clonotypes used the approximately 62 TRBV and more than 13 TRBJ segments found across samples. COPE and FqMerger were used to merge the filtered high-quality paired reads into contigs. BLAST was used to align contigs to the IMGT TRBV, TRBD and TRBJ reference genes, and CDR3 was defined following IMGT. Any clonotype with a frequency above 0.1% was counted as a highly expanded clone. Shannon entropy served as the measure of repertoire diversity, while the Gini coefficient captured V-J evenness. A clonotype was considered public if more than one individual shared it. TCRdb applied fastp at Q25 and MiXCR to the public reads, then kept only in-frame beta chains. For every CDR3 protein sequence, its rows merge into one entry that carries the most common genes and DNA. The V and J calls come from TCRdb's annotation, not from the publication. The sample table holds about 440,000 distinct CDR3 sequences, of which approximately 15% were seen once. The ten largest clones take up approximately 15% of the sample.

The sample comes from a study of regulatory T cells in long-lasting Graves disease (dated by TCRdb to the early 2020s). Looking at the study overall: Newly diagnosed Graves' disease patients had taken antithyroid drugs for less than 3 months. This study used TCR sequencing and RNA sequencing of peripheral blood to compare persistent Graves' disease patients against newly diagnosed Graves' disease patients. A total of around 33 samples were covered by TCR sequencing, comprising some 13 persistent and 20 newly diagnosed Graves' disease patients. The study took place in China and was registered as a clinical trial.

Findings and caveats that apply to the study as a whole: Patients with persistent disease shared more public clonotypes (fewer than 3,000) than newly diagnosed patients did (about 1,000). Sequencing and analysis were restricted to the TCR beta chain. TRBV28, TRBJ1-2 and TRBJ2-5 were preferentially used in persistent disease, while TRBV20-1 and TRBJ2-1 were favored in newly diagnosed disease. Peripheral blood alone was examined, since thyroid tissue, which constituted the primary lesion, could not be accessed. Persistent Graves' disease patients showed lower TCR Shannon entropy and fewer highly expanded clones than newly diagnosed patients, suggesting clonal expansion. The authors acknowledged the small sample size as a limitation that may reduce accuracy.

These same records also appear under a second study, on T cells in Graves' hyperthyroidism and ophthalmopathy. As noted in the second study: A patient counted as having stable Graves' hyperthyroidism if no progression to ophthalmopathy occurred over 18 months of follow-up. Hyperthyroidism patients were aged 18 to 65 years and newly diagnosed, with disease duration of less than 2 months. The study excluded patients with uncontrolled infections, other autoimmune diseases, pregnancy or lactation. Diagnoses were based on clinical symptoms, serum thyroxine and TRAb, thyroid ultrasound and orbital computed tomography. The first round of RT-PCR for the TCR CDR3 was performed with the HTBI primer set and the Qiagen OneStep RT-PCR kit. Most expanded thyroid clonotypes (frequency above 0.001) were also found in blood, which suggests that blood repertoires may mirror thyroid immune responses. Ophthalmopathy was separated from stable hyperthyroidism by a 13 V-J signature model, with around 90% sensitivity and about 81% specificity obtained in cross-validation and 80%/75% obtained in testing. In validation, progression to ophthalmopathy was predicted by the model with 70.59% sensitivity and around 75% specificity, a median of roughly 6 months before onset. To identify distinguishing TCR V-J signatures, a discovery cohort of some 100 patients was used, comprising some 45 with Graves' ophthalmopathy and around 57 with stable Graves' hyperthyroidism. An independent validation cohort of under 20 hyperthyroidism patients and 15 or so patients who later progressed to ophthalmopathy tested prospective prediction of ophthalmopathy. The roughly 94 discovery patients were randomly divided into training and test sets at a 7:3 ratio. In roughly six Graves' hyperthyroidism patients, the study also compared T-cell repertoires from thyroid tissue with T-cell repertoires from blood. Following sampling, methimazole starting at 30 mg daily was given to hyperthyroidism patients, and high-dose intravenous methylprednisolone was given to ophthalmopathy patients. The libraries were constructed in a second round of multiplex PCR and then size-selected and purified. The libraries were sequenced on an Illumina HiSeq2000 using paired-end 100 bp reads. SOAPnuke was used to process the raw data, removing reads that contained adapters or uncalled bases, had a mean Phred below 15, or lacked an exact match to the constant primer or identifier. COPE v1.2.5 was used to merge the high-quality paired reads, and each unique nucleotide sequence was defined as a clonotype. Clonotypes were aligned to IMGT TRBV, TRBD and TRBJ reference segments using MiTCR v1.1. Analysis was restricted to V-J combinations with a frequency above 0.0001, which covered just over 98% of repertoires. A TCS score was defined as the ratio of F50 (clonal expansion) to E x V (chaos), with BLOSUM62-based TCRdist applied between CDR3 peptides within each V-J. Welch's t-statistics and random forest reduced roughly 540 V-J features to 13, which were used in a naive Bayes classifier (R e1071). Sample size was not statistically predetermined, and investigators were not blinded to group allocation. The paper reports TCR Vbeta CDR3 sequencing of some 140 peripheral blood samples: some 41 ophthalmopathy, about 75 hyperthyroidism and approximately 17 progressor patients.

The sequence came from a woman aged 30 to 39 with Graves disease. Donor details come from another sample of the same person, matched by shared clones. The sequence links TRBV7-9 to TRBJ2-5; the D gene is perhaps TRBD2, on 6 matching bases. The material was peripheral blood mononuclear cells (PBMCs), obtained at new diagnosis, from a patient treated with antithyroid drugs. Here is the DNA: TGTGCCAGCAGGCCTAGCGTTCAAGAGACCCAGTACTTC. Its translation is CASRPSVQETQYF.